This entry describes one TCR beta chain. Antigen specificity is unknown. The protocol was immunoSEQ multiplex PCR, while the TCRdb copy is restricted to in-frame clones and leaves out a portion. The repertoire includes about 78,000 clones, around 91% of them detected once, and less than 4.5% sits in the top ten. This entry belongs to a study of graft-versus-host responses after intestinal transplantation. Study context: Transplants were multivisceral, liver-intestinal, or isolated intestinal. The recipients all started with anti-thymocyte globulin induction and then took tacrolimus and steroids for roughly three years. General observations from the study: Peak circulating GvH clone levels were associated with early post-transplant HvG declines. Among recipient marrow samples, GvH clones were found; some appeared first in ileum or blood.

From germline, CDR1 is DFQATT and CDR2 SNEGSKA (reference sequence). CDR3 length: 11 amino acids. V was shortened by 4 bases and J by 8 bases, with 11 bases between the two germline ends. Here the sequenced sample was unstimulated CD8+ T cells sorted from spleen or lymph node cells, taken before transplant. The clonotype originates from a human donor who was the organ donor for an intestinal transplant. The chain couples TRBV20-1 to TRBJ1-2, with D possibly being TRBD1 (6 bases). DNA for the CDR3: TGCAGTGCTAATACAGGGTTAGGCTACACCTTC. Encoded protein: CSANTGLGYTF.